This passage covers 10 T cell receptor beta chains from one sample sequenced in a study of vaccination and CD4 T cells after COVID-19. The Oncomine TCR Beta short-read assay was applied to DNA of cultured CD4+ T cells. Using its own MiXCR run on the PCR reads, TCRdb lists one record per CDR3 protein. This table has approximately 15,000 distinct CDR3 sequences, about 56% appearing once. The sample's treatment: approximately 9-day PBMC culture with coronavirus spike peptide pools or control peptides (ViraFEST assay). The antigens these receptors bind are not known. The material sequenced was CD4+ T cells from blood, cultured in vitro, taken before SARS-CoV-2 vaccination. The receptors were sampled from a human donor who had recovered from COVID-19.

The chain combines TRBV19 with TRBJ1-1; 7 bases agree with TRBD1. Per the germline V gene, CDR1 is LNHDA and CDR2 is SQIVND (reference sequence). Trimming took 10 bases from V and 7 from J; bases not matched to a gene: 9. The CDR3 covers 12 residues. CDR3 amino acids: CATGQAMSEAFF. CDR3 nucleotide sequence: TGTGCCACCGGACAGGCGATGAGTGAAGCTTTCTTT.

This clonotype showed up just once. The chain joins TRBV20-1 to TRBJ1-5; D may be TRBD1 (5 bases). The germline V and J ends were trimmed by 5 bases and 5 bases, with 19 bases remaining between them. This CDR3 spans 15 amino acids. Germline V gene sequence: CDR1 DFQATT, CDR2 SNEGSKA (reference sequence). The CDR3 protein is CSARRDVGLDQPQHF. The CDR3 DNA sequence: TGCAGTGCTCGCCGGGACGTAGGGTTGGATCAGCCCCAGCATTTT.

A few counts support this clonotype. The chain combines TRBV28 with TRBJ1-5; the D is unclear. The CDR3 extends over 13 amino acids. Trimming stripped 2 bases from V and 4 bases from J, with 6 bases between. In germline, CDR1 is MDHEN, CDR2 SYDVKM. The CDR3 DNA reads as TGTGCCAGCAGTTTAGGCAGAAATCAGCCCCAGCATTTT. This encodes CASSLGRNQPQHF.

In this sample, this clonotype turned up once. The chain has TRBV12-3 or TRBV12-4 and TRBJ1-2; TRBD1 is a possible D gene (5 bases). V gave up 0 bases and J gave up 0 bases, with 14 bases separating them. The CDR3 spans 17 residues. CDR3: CASSLAGTRGANYGYTF. The CDR3 DNA reads as TGTGCCAGCAGTTTAGCGGGCACGAGGGGAGCTAACTATGGCTACACCTTC.

V gene TRBV28 combines with J gene TRBJ1-5; 7 positions agree with TRBD1. The CDR3 runs to 14 residues. Germline lookup yields CDR1 MDHEN and CDR2 SYDVKM. Germline trimming cut 8 bases from V and 5 bases from J; bases unmatched to any gene: 9. The DNA for the CDR3 is TGTGCCAGCGTGAGGGACAGAGCGTATCAGCCCCAGCATTTT. Translating gives CASVRDRAYQPQHF.

The chain recombines TRBV7-6 with TRBJ2-7, with D possibly being TRBD2 (6 bases). The CDR3 runs 13 residues. In germline, CDR1 is SGHVS, CDR2 FNYEAQ. V was trimmed by 2 bases and J by 6 bases, leaving 11 bases between them. CDR3 sequence reads: CASSLFREAEQYF. For the CDR3, the DNA is TGTGCCAGCAGCTTATTTAGGGAGGCCGAGCAGTACTTC.

This clonotype was seen more than once but under ten times. This chain joins TRBV7-2 and TRBJ1-1, with a possible D match to TRBD1 (6 bases). Trimming shortened V by 6 bases and J by 5 bases, and 16 bases separated the two germline ends. This CDR3 is 14 amino acids long. CDR1 SGHTA and CDR2 FQGNSA come from the germline V gene. The CDR3 spells CASSRNPRGTEAFF. CDR3 nucleotides: TGTGCCAGCAGTAGAAACCCTAGGGGGACTGAAGCTTTCTTT.

This chain connects TRBV6-1 to TRBJ1-3; no firm D call. CDR3 length equals 13 residues. Germline CDR1 is MNHNS and CDR2 is SASEGT. With 9 bases removed from V and 0 bases from J, the gap between germline ends came to 9 bases. CDR3 in DNA: TGTGCCAGTAAATATGTCTCTGGAAACACCATATATTTT. Residues: CASKYVSGNTIYF.

The rearrangement links TRBV30 to TRBJ1-2, with D unresolved. V gave up 0 bases and J gave up 7 bases, with 9 bases separating them. Per the germline V gene, CDR1 is GTSNPN and CDR2 is SVGIG (reference sequence). There are 12 residues in the CDR3. The CDR3 loop is CAWSVGGGGYTF. The CDR3 coding sequence is TGTGCCTGGAGTGTAGGCGGCGGTGGCTACACCTTC.

This clonotype was detected only a few times. The chain uses TRBV5-1 and TRBJ1-1; TRBD1 might be the D (6 bases). CDR3 size: 13 residues. Germline values: CDR1 SGHRS, CDR2 YFSETQ. Deletions cut 4 bases from V and 4 bases from J, with 11 bases between. CDR3 DNA: TGCGCCAGCAGCGAAGCAGGGGCCACTGAAGCTTTCTTT. Translating gives CASSEAGATEAFF.